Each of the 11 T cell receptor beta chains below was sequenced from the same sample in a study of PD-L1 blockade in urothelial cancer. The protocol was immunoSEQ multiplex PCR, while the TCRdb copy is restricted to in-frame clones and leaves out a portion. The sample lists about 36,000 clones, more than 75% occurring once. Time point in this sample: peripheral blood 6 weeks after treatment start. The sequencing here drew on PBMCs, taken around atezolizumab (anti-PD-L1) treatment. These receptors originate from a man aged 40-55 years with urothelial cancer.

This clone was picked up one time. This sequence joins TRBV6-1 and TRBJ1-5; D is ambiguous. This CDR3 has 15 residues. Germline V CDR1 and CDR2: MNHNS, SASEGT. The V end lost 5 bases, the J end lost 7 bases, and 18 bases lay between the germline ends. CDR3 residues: CASSTARRGGQPQHF. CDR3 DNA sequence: TGTGCCAGCAGTACGGCGCGGCGTGGAGGCCAGCCCCAGCATTTT.

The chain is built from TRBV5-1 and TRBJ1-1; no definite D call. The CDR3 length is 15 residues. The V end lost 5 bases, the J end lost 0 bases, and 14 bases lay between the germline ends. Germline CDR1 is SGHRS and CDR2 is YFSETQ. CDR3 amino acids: CASSVPGGVNTEAFF. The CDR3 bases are TGCGCCAGCAGTGTACCAGGCGGGGTGAACACTGAAGCTTTCTTT.

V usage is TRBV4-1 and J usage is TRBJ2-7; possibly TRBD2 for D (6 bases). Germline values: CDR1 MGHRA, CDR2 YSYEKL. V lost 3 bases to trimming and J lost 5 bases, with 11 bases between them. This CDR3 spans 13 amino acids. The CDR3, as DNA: TGCGCCAGCAGCCAGGACTATCAGGACGAGCAGTACTTC. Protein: CASSQDYQDEQYF.

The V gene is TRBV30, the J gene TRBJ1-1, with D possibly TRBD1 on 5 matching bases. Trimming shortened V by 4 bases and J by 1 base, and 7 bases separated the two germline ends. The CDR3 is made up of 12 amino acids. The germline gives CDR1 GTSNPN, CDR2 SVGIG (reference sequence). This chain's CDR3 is CAWKGRNTEAFF. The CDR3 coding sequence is TGTGCCTGGAAGGGGCGGAACACTGAAGCTTTCTTT.

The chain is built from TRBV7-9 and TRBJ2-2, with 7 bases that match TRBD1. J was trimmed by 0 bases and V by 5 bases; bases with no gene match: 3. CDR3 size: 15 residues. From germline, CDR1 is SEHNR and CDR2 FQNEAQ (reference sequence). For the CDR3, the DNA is TGTGCCAGCAGCGCCGGGACAGCGAACACCGGGGAGCTGTTTTTT. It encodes CASSAGTANTGELFF. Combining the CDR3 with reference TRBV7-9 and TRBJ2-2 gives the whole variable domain DTGVSQNPRHKITKRGQNVTFRCDPISEHNRLYWYRQTLGQGPEFLTYFQNEAQLEKSRLLSDRFSAERPKGSFSTLEIQRTEQGDSAMYLCASSAGTANTGELFFGEGSRLTVL.

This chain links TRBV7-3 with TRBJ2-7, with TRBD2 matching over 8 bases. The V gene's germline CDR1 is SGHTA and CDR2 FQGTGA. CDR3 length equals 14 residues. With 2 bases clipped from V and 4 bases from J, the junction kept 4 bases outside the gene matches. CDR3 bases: TGTGCCAGCAGCTTAGGGGCGGGGGGTTACGAGCAGTACTTC. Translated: CASSLGAGGYEQYF.

CDR3 amino acids: CASTPRRLTPSTDTQYF. CDR3 nucleotide sequence: TGTGCCAGCACCCCACGGCGGCTAACCCCTAGCACAGATACGCAGTATTTT. The rearrangement joins TRBV5-4 to TRBJ2-3; the D is unclear. This CDR3 region has 17 residues. V lost 6 bases to trimming and J lost 0 bases, with 20 bases between them. Germline V gene data show CDR1 as SGHNT and CDR2 as YYREEE (reference sequence).

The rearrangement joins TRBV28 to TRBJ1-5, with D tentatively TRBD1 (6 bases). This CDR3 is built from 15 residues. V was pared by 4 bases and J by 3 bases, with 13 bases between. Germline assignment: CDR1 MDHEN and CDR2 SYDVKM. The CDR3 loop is CASSSGGRDNQPQHF. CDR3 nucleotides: TGTGCCAGCAGTTCCGGGGGGCGAGACAATCAGCCCCAGCATTTT. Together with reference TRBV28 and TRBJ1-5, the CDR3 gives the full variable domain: DVKVTQSSRYLVKRTGEKVFLECVQDMDHENMFWYRQDPGLGLRLIYFSYDVKMKEKGDIPEGYSVSREKKERFSLILESASTNQTSMYLCASSSGGRDNQPQHFGDGTRLSIL.

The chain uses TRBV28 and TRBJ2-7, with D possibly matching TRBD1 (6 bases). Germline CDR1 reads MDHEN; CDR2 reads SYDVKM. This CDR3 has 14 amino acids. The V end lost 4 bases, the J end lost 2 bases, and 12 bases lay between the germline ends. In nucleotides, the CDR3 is TGTGCCAGCAGTTCCGGGACACGACCCTACGAGCAGTACTTC. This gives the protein CASSSGTRPYEQYF.

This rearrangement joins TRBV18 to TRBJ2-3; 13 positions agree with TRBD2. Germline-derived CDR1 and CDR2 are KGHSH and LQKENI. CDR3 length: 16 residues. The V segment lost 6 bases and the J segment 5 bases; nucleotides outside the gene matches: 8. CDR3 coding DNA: TGTGCCAGCTCGAGGACTAGCGGGAGTAATGGAGATACGCAGTATTTT. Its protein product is CASSRTSGSNGDTQYF.

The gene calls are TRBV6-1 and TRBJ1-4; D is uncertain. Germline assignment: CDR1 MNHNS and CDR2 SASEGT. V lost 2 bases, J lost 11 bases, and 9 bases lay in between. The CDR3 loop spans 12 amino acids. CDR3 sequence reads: CASSENGSKLFF. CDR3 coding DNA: TGTGCCAGCAGTGAAAACGGGTCCAAACTGTTTTTT.